Given below is one T cell receptor (beta chain) in context. What it binds is not known. This sample stems from a study of radiotherapy plus CTLA-4 blockade in lung cancer. TCRdb keeps only in-frame clones here, not all; method: immunoSEQ multiplex PCR. Of more than 30,000 clones listed, roughly four fifths are singletons. Study findings and constraints: Early clonal dynamics of blood T cells, together with interferon-beta, were reported as the best response predictor.

This clonotype was obtained from a human donor with non-small cell lung cancer that progressed on radiotherapy plus ipilimumab. The sample consisted of peripheral blood, taken from a patient treated with radiotherapy plus ipilimumab.

CDR3 nucleotide sequence: TGTGCCAGCAGATCGGGACAGGGGGCGGGGGGGCAGTTCTTC. Protein sequence: CASRSGQGAGGQFF. The chain uses TRBV7-9 and TRBJ2-1; 12 nucleotides line up with TRBD1. This CDR3 spans 14 amino acids. The trim removed 6 bases at V and 12 bases at J, leaving 9 bases unmatched. The germline CDR1 and CDR2 sequences are SEHNR and FQNEAQ (reference sequence).